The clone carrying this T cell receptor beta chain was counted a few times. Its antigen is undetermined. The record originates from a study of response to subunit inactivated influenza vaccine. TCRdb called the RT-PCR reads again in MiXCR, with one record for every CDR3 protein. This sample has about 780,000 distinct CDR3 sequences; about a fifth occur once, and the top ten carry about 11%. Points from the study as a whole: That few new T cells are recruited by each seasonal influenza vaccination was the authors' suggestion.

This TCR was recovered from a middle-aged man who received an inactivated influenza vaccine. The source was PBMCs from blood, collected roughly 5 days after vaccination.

The CDR3 DNA follows: TGCGCCAGCAGACAGACAGGGGGCAAGGCAGATACGCAGTATTTT. Its protein product is CASRQTGGKADTQYF. This chain joins TRBV5-1 and TRBJ2-3, with 10 bases aligning to TRBD1. This CDR3 is 15 amino acids long. The germline V gene encodes CDR1 SGHRS and CDR2 YFSETQ. V shed 5 bases and J 4 bases; nucleotides not matched to a gene: 7. The full variable domain, with the rest looked up from reference TRBV5-1 and TRBJ2-3, is KAGVTQTPRYLIKTRGQQVTLSCSPISGHRSVSWYQQTPGQGLQFLFEYFSETQRNKGNFPGRFSGRQFSNSRSEMNVSTLELGDSALYLCASRQTGGKADTQYFGPGTRLTVL.